One and the same sample provided the 24 T cell receptor beta chains below, sequenced in a study of T cell responses to AZD1222 COVID-19 vaccine. Sequenced by immunoSEQ multiplex PCR; TCRdb stores in-frame clones only, minus some. The data hold about 79,000 clones, with about 91% observed a single time. Sequenced material: peripheral blood, taken on day 0 of MenACWY control vaccination. These receptors were taken from an adult in good health.

V and J are TRBV28 and TRBJ1-5; D may be TRBD1 (6 bases). The V end was cut by 7 bases, the J end by 7 bases, with 14 bases between. The CDR3 sequence is 13 residues long. The germline CDR1 and CDR2 sequences are MDHEN and SYDVKM. CDR3 sequence (DNA): TGTGCCAGCAATAAACAGGGACGGCAGCCCCAGCATTTT. It yields the protein CASNKQGRQPQHF.

The V gene is TRBV3-1 (or the pseudogene TRBV3-2), the J gene TRBJ2-1, with TRBD2 matching 9 bases. V was clipped by 0 bases and J by 8 bases; unmatched bases: 8. This CDR3 spans 16 amino acids. Germline values: CDR1 LGHDT, CDR2 YNNKEL (reference sequence). The CDR3 spells CASSQEISGSFDEQFF. Written as DNA, the CDR3 is TGTGCCAGCAGCCAAGAAATTAGCGGGAGTTTCGATGAGCAGTTCTTC.

The rearrangement joins TRBV9 to TRBJ2-1; D remains ambiguous. The ends were cut back, 2 bases at V and 5 bases at J, with 11 bases in the middle. The CDR3 runs to 14 residues. The germline V gene has CDR1 SGDLS and CDR2 YYNGEE. This CDR3 is CASSVMGSDNEQFF. CDR3 in DNA: TGTGCCAGCAGCGTCATGGGGTCAGACAATGAGCAGTTCTTC. Based on the CDR3 plus reference TRBV9 and TRBJ2-1, the full variable domain is DSGVTQTPKHLITATGQRVTLRCSPRSGDLSVYWYQQSLDQGLQFLIQYYNGEERAKGNILERFSAQQFPDLHSELNLSSLELGDSALYFCASSVMGSDNEQFFGPGTRLTVL.

The chain is built from TRBV7-9 and TRBJ2-5; 8 bases fit TRBD1. Germline trimming cut 1 base from V and 5 bases from J; bases unmatched to any gene: 6. Germline CDR1 is SEHNR and CDR2 is FQNEAQ (reference sequence). The CDR3 consists of 15 residues. The CDR3, as DNA: TGTGCCAGCAGCTTAGTCCAGGGGGCGCAGGAGACCCAGTACTTC. Amino acid sequence: CASSLVQGAQETQYF.

The chain links TRBV30 to TRBJ1-2, with 7 bases identical to TRBD1. CDR1 and CDR2 from the germline V gene are GTSNPN and SVGIG (reference sequence). The CDR3 loop spans 15 amino acids. Germline trimming cut 7 bases from V and 6 bases from J; bases unmatched to any gene: 17. The CDR3 bases are TGTGCCTCCAATAAATATCCTAACAGGGGAGATGGCTACACCTTC. Protein: CASNKYPNRGDGYTF.

The chain couples TRBV28 to TRBJ2-3, with TRBD2 matching over 7 bases. Germline CDR1 MDHEN, CDR2 SYDVKM. J was trimmed by 3 bases and V by 0 bases; bases with no gene match: 12. This CDR3 contains 18 residues. Written as DNA, the CDR3 is TGTGCCAGCAGTTTATGGAACCCCTTTGGCGGGAGTACAGATACGCAGTATTTT. It codes for CASSLWNPFGGSTDTQYF.

The genes are TRBV5-1 and TRBJ2-1; perhaps TRBD2 as D (6 bases). V lost 7 bases to trimming and J lost 5 bases, with 16 bases between them. Germline values: CDR1 SGHRS, CDR2 YFSETQ. The CDR3 is 14 residues long. In DNA, the CDR3 is TGCGCCAGCGCTTCCCGTTGGGGGGACAATGAGCAGTTCTTC. Protein: CASASRWGDNEQFF.

This sequence joins TRBV18 and TRBJ1-1, with D uncertain. The CDR3 is 12 residues long. In germline, CDR1 is KGHSH, CDR2 LQKENI. The V gene lost 6 bases and the J gene lost 10 bases, with 15 bases spanning the gap. CDR3 sequence: CASSPGGKGAFF. In DNA, the CDR3 is TGTGCCAGCTCCCCGGGTGGGAAGGGAGCTTTCTTT.

The CDR3 protein is CASSVAGLTGATNEKLFF. In DNA form, the CDR3 reads TGTGCCAGCAGCGTAGCGGGCCTGACAGGTGCAACTAATGAAAAACTGTTTTTT. The chain employs TRBV9 and TRBJ1-4; tentative D call: TRBD1 (6 bases). The CDR3 consists of 18 residues. CDR1 SGDLS and CDR2 YYNGEE come from the germline V gene. V lost 0 bases to trimming and J lost 0 bases, with 15 bases between them.

The genes are TRBV4-1 and TRBJ1-5; 7 bases match TRBD1. Germline CDR1 reads MGHRA; CDR2 reads YSYEKL. Trimming at V came to 0 bases and at J to 5 bases, leaving 7 bases not matched to a gene. This CDR3 has 16 amino acids. CDR3: CASSQEVSRGDQPQHF. The DNA of the CDR3 is TGCGCCAGCAGCCAAGAAGTATCCAGGGGGGATCAGCCCCAGCATTTT.

This rearrangement joins TRBV27 to TRBJ1-6, with TRBD1 matching 8 bases. The CDR3 covers 14 residues. With 5 bases clipped from V and 8 bases from J, the junction kept 5 bases outside the gene matches. CDR1 and CDR2 from the germline V gene are MNHEY and SMNVEV (reference sequence). The DNA for the CDR3 is TGTGCCAGCAGTCTCCGGGACAGGTATTCACCCCTCCACTTT. Its protein is CASSLRDRYSPLHF.

This chain uses TRBV5-1 with TRBJ2-1, with a tentative D call TRBD2 (6 bases). The germline V gene encodes CDR1 SGHRS and CDR2 YFSETQ. V lost 6 bases, J lost 6 bases, and 19 bases lay in between. The CDR3 length is 15 residues. The CDR3 is CASTPGVLGFNEQFF. The CDR3 DNA is TGCGCCAGCACCCCGGGGGTTCTGGGCTTCAATGAGCAGTTCTTC.

The chain links TRBV3-1 (or the pseudogene TRBV3-2) to TRBJ2-3; D may be TRBD2 (7 bases). The CDR3 runs to 14 residues. Per the germline V gene, CDR1 is LGHDT and CDR2 is YNNKEL (reference sequence). The V end lost 4 bases, the J end lost 5 bases, and 13 bases lay between the germline ends. The CDR3 nucleotides read TGTGCCAGCAGCCTCGGGGGGCTCGGAGATACGCAGTATTTT. It yields the protein CASSLGGLGDTQYF.

This chain uses TRBV27 with TRBJ2-4, with D possibly TRBD1 on 5 matching bases. CDR1 and CDR2 (germline): MNHEY, SMNVEV (reference sequence). Trimming stripped 3 bases from V and 0 bases from J, with 6 bases between. This CDR3 is 14 amino acids long. The CDR3 here is CASSFGAAKNIQYF. CDR3 DNA: TGTGCCAGCAGTTTTGGGGCAGCCAAAAACATTCAGTACTTC.

The V call is TRBV4-1, the J call TRBJ1-3; D unclear. V dropped 0 bases and J dropped 0 bases, with 12 bases sitting between them. CDR1 is MGHRA and CDR2 is YSYEKL in the germline V gene. The CDR3 extends over 17 amino acids. CDR3 in DNA: TGCGCCAGCAGCCAAGATCCGACACCGATCTCTGGAAACACCATATATTTT. Residues: CASSQDPTPISGNTIYF.

The CDR3 spells CATQGAGTGGRNQPQHF. Here the CDR3 DNA reads TGTGCCACCCAAGGGGCCGGGACAGGGGGTCGTAATCAGCCCCAGCATTTT. The chain recombines TRBV24-1 with TRBJ1-5; TRBD1 matches at 11 bases. Trimming removed 9 bases from V and 4 bases from J; junction bases left unmatched: 13. The CDR3 has 17 residues. Germline CDR1 KGHDR, CDR2 SFDVKD.

The chain carries TRBV28 and TRBJ1-6, with TRBD1 matching 8 bases. Germline CDR1 MDHEN, CDR2 SYDVKM. V shed 5 bases, J shed 6 bases, and the junction held 3 bases outside the gene matches. The CDR3 covers 14 residues. In nucleotides, the CDR3 is TGTGCCAGCAGTCCCGGACAGGGTAATTCACCCCTCCACTTT. It specifies CASSPGQGNSPLHF.

The chain uses TRBV19 and TRBJ1-5, with 8 bases identical to TRBD1. The junction had 7 bases not matched to a gene; V was cut back by 4 bases and J by 5 bases. This CDR3 comprises 15 residues. Germline V gives CDR1 LNHDA, CDR2 SQIVND (reference sequence). In nucleotides, the CDR3 is TGTGCCAGTAGTAGGCCCGACAGGGGAGATCAGCCCCAGCATTTT. As protein: CASSRPDRGDQPQHF.

The sample holds one count of this clone. This sequence joins TRBV7-2 and TRBJ2-2, with 9 bases identical to TRBD1. The trim removed 11 bases at V and 3 bases at J, leaving 4 bases unmatched. Germline values: CDR1 SGHTA, CDR2 FQGNSA. The CDR3 is 13 residues long. In DNA form, the CDR3 reads TGTGCCGGCCGACAGGGGGACACCGGGGAGCTGTTTTTT. It yields the protein CAGRQGDTGELFF.

This chain links TRBV7-8 with TRBJ2-7, with 8 bases aligning to TRBD2. This CDR3 has 14 residues. CDR1 SGHVS and CDR2 FQNEAQ come from the germline V gene. V was pared by 5 bases and J by 2 bases, with 5 bases of the junction left unmatched. CDR3 sequence reads: CASSPRGGAYEQYF. The CDR3 coding sequence is TGTGCCAGCAGCCCCCGGGGGGGGGCCTACGAGCAGTACTTC.

The chain joins TRBV6-5 to TRBJ1-1, with D unclear. The ends were cut back, 8 bases at V and 0 bases at J, with 13 bases in the middle. The CDR3 consists of 14 residues. Germline-derived CDR1 and CDR2 are MNHEY and SVGAGI. The CDR3 bases are TGTGCCAGCGTCGAGCGGCAGATGAACACTGAAGCTTTCTTT. It encodes CASVERQMNTEAFF.

This chain connects TRBV19 to TRBJ2-7; 7 nucleotides align to TRBD1. The length of the CDR3 is 15 residues. J gave up 3 bases and V 1 base, and 6 bases lay outside the gene matches. Germline V gives CDR1 LNHDA, CDR2 SQIVND (reference sequence). The CDR3 DNA reads TGTGCCAGTAGTATAGGGACAGGTGGAATCTACGAGCAGTACTTC. It codes for CASSIGTGGIYEQYF.

Here the CDR3 DNA reads TGCGCCAGCTCCCGGGGGGACAATGAGCAGTTCTTC. It specifies CASSRGDNEQFF. J is TRBJ2-1 and V is TRBV5-1; 7 nucleotides agree with TRBD2. The V gene end was trimmed by 7 bases and the J gene end by 5 bases; junction bases not matched to a gene: 3. Per germline, CDR1 SGHRS and CDR2 YFSETQ. The CDR3 sequence is 12 residues long.

This sequence joins TRBV28 and TRBJ2-2; the match to TRBD1 covers 8 bases. The junction had 12 bases not matched to a gene; V was cut back by 6 bases and J by 6 bases. This CDR3 is 16 amino acids long. The germline CDR1 and CDR2 sequences are MDHEN and SYDVKM. The CDR3: CASSYIRTGKSGELFF. The CDR3 bases are TGTGCCAGCAGCTATATCAGGACAGGGAAATCCGGGGAGCTGTTTTTT.